One and the same sample provided the 29 T cell receptor beta chains below, sequenced in a study of blood T cell repertoires in COVID-19. Clones were sequenced by immunoSEQ multiplex PCR, and TCRdb holds only the in-frame ones, with some missing. The table records approximately 17,000 clones, 70% to 90% of them present only once. Sequences were obtained from peripheral blood. The receptors derive from a human donor in a cohort sampled during active COVID-19.

This chain links TRBV5-5 with TRBJ1-3; maybe TRBD1 (5 bases). V dropped 2 bases and J dropped 0 bases, with 12 bases sitting between them. Germline lookup yields CDR1 SGHKS and CDR2 YYEKEE (reference sequence). This CDR3 is 16 amino acids long. In DNA form, the CDR3 reads TGTGCCAGCAGCTTTACCAGGGCGAGCTCTGGAAACACCATATATTTT. As protein: CASSFTRASSGNTIYF.

The chain recombines TRBV2 with TRBJ1-2, with D perhaps TRBD1 (5 bases). The germline CDR1 and CDR2 sequences are SNHLY and FYNNEI. The CDR3 spans 13 residues. The ends were cut back, 4 bases at V and 4 bases at J, with 10 bases in the middle. The CDR3 spells CASSGQGSYGYTF. CDR3 bases: TGTGCCAGCAGTGGGCAGGGTAGCTATGGCTACACCTTC. Full variable domain (outside the CDR3, taken from reference TRBV2 and TRBJ1-2): EPEVTQTPSHQVTQMGQEVILRCVPISNHLYFYWYRQILGQKVEFLVSFYNNEISEKSEIFDDQFSVERPDGSNFTLKIRSTKLEDSAMYFCASSGQGSYGYTFGSGTRLTVV.

This chain links TRBV5-8 with TRBJ1-4; 7 nucleotides agree with TRBD1. Germline V gene lookup returns CDR1 SGHTS and CDR2 YDEGEE. The CDR3 has 15 residues. Germline trimming cut 4 bases from V and 6 bases from J; bases unmatched to any gene: 9. CDR3 loop: CASSPTGRMDEKLFF. The CDR3 DNA follows: TGTGCCAGCAGCCCGACAGGGAGGATGGATGAAAAACTGTTTTTT.

The chain employs TRBV11-2 and TRBJ2-7, with D unresolved. The CDR3 runs to 13 residues. V lost 5 bases and J 1 base, leaving 9 bases between the germline ends. Germline V CDR1 and CDR2: SGHAT, FQNNGV. The chain's CDR3 is CASSLSRSYEQYF. CDR3 in DNA: TGTGCCAGCAGCCTGTCTAGATCCTACGAGCAGTACTTC.

This rearrangement joins TRBV5-6 to TRBJ1-6, with D possibly TRBD1 on 6 matching bases. This CDR3 spans 14 amino acids. Trimming removed 0 bases from V and 7 bases from J, with 8 bases in between. The V gene's germline CDR1 is SGHDT and CDR2 YYEEEE. CDR3 amino acids: CASSLGRGNSPLHF. For the CDR3, the DNA is TGTGCCAGCAGCTTGGGTAGGGGGAATTCACCCCTCCACTTT.

The chain employs TRBV27 and TRBJ1-6; no definite D call. This CDR3 comprises 14 residues. Trimming stripped 6 bases from V and 7 bases from J, with 13 bases between. The germline gives CDR1 MNHEY, CDR2 SMNVEV (reference sequence). CDR3 DNA sequence: TGTGCCAGCAGACCCACCAGCGAAAATTCACCCCTCCACTTT. The encoded protein is CASRPTSENSPLHF.

A single count supports this clone. The chain carries TRBV7-6 and TRBJ2-7; D gene ambiguous. Germline V gives CDR1 SGHVS, CDR2 FNYEAQ. Trimming shortened V by 3 bases and J by 1 base, and 10 bases separated the two germline ends. The CDR3 is 14 amino acids. The CDR3 DNA reads as TGTGCCAGCAGCTTTGGTGGGCAGTCCTACGAGCAGTACTTC. As protein: CASSFGGQSYEQYF.

V is TRBV11-2 and J is TRBJ2-3; 13 bases map to TRBD2. The CDR3 covers 17 residues. V was clipped by 2 bases and J by 1 base; unmatched bases: 3. Germline assignment: CDR1 SGHAT and CDR2 FQNNGV. The chain's CDR3 is CASSLRGLAGGTDTQYF. CDR3 bases: TGTGCCAGCAGCTTACGAGGACTAGCGGGGGGCACAGATACGCAGTATTTT.

The chain is built from TRBV7-2 and TRBJ1-2; D is undetermined. The V gene's germline CDR1 is SGHTA and CDR2 FQGNSA. CDR3 length: 15 residues. Trimming cost V 2 bases and J 2 bases, with 12 bases left between them. The chain's CDR3 is CASSLNLVRNYGYTF. CDR3 in DNA: TGTGCCAGCAGCTTAAACCTCGTCAGAAACTATGGCTACACCTTC.

The chain employs TRBV4-3 and TRBJ2-1, with 10 bases aligning to TRBD2. Germline values: CDR1 LGHNA, CDR2 YSLEER. This CDR3 has 15 amino acids. V lost 4 bases to trimming and J lost 5 bases; unmatched junction nucleotides: 5. CDR3 nucleotides: TGCGCCAGCAGCCGAGAGCGGGGGGGACACAATGAGCAGTTCTTC. It encodes CASSRERGGHNEQFF.

The chain recombines TRBV18 with TRBJ1-1; D call uncertain. The V gene's germline CDR1 is KGHSH and CDR2 LQKENI. This CDR3 spans 14 amino acids. V lost 6 bases to trimming and J lost 0 bases, with 11 bases between them. The CDR3 bases are TGTGCCAGCTCTCCGGGTGACCTGAACACTGAAGCTTTCTTT. Protein sequence: CASSPGDLNTEAFF.

This clone appeared a few times. The V gene is TRBV4-2, the J gene TRBJ1-2; D may be TRBD1 (5 bases). Germline CDR1 reads LGHNA; CDR2 reads YNFKEQ. The CDR3 has 13 amino acids. Trimming cost V 2 bases and J 8 bases, with 12 bases left between them. The CDR3 DNA reads TGTGCCAGCAGCCAACGGGGGGGTGAGGGCTACACCTTC. As protein: CASSQRGGEGYTF.

V usage is TRBV3-1 (or the pseudogene TRBV3-2) and J usage is TRBJ2-5; 16 bases match TRBD2. V lost 4 bases and J lost 3; bases outside the gene matches: 11. This CDR3 has 19 amino acids. Germline-derived CDR1 and CDR2 are LGHDT and YNNKEL (reference sequence). The CDR3 protein is CASSPTPGTSGGAEETQYF. CDR3 nucleotides: TGTGCCAGCAGCCCGACCCCCGGGACTAGCGGGGGGGCTGAAGAGACCCAGTACTTC.

This clone was observed a handful of times. The CDR3 coding sequence is TGTGCCAGCAGGGGAGACGAAGCTTTCTTT. It specifies CASRGDEAFF. This chain connects TRBV7-9 to TRBJ1-1, with D hard to call. Trimming removed 6 bases at V and 8 bases at J, with 7 bases between. CDR1 and CDR2 from the germline V gene are SEHNR and FQNEAQ (reference sequence). The CDR3 consists of 10 residues.

This chain links TRBV3-1 (or the pseudogene TRBV3-2) with TRBJ1-6, with D maybe TRBD1 (6 bases). CDR3 size: 16 residues. Trimming pared 0 bases from V and 6 bases from J, leaving 12 bases between. In germline, CDR1 is LGHDT, CDR2 YNNKEL (reference sequence). The CDR3 sequence is CASSQDVGAINSPLHF. The CDR3 DNA sequence: TGTGCCAGCAGCCAAGACGTGGGGGCTATTAATTCACCCCTCCACTTT.

The rearrangement links TRBV27 to TRBJ2-7; TRBD1 aligns across 10 bases. The CDR3 totals 14 residues. J gave up 3 bases and V 4 bases, and 3 bases lay outside the gene matches. Germline loops: CDR1 MNHEY, CDR2 SMNVEV (reference sequence). The CDR3 DNA is TGTGCCAGCAGTTCGACAGGGGGCGGCTACGAGCAGTACTTC. Translation: CASSSTGGGYEQYF.

This rearrangement joins TRBV16 to TRBJ2-3; the D gene is possibly TRBD2 (5 bases). CDR1 is KGHSY, CDR2 FQNENV, per germline. The germline V and J ends were trimmed by 2 bases and 1 base, with 10 bases remaining between them. The CDR3 is 15 amino acids. The DNA of the CDR3 is TGTGCCAGCAGCCAACGAGTGAGGGGCACAGATACGCAGTATTTT. Translating gives CASSQRVRGTDTQYF.

The chain combines TRBV11-2 with TRBJ1-2, with TRBD1 identical over 7 bases. Germline assignment: CDR1 SGHAT and CDR2 FQNNGV. J lost 8 bases, V lost 2 bases, and 5 bases had no gene match. This CDR3 spans 13 amino acids. CDR3: CASSLTGDGGYTF. As DNA, the CDR3 is TGTGCCAGCAGCTTAACAGGGGATGGAGGCTACACCTTC.

The J gene is TRBJ1-6, the V gene TRBV12-3 or TRBV12-4; D unresolved. CDR3 size: 12 residues. Trimming cost V 5 bases and J 7 bases, with 6 bases left between them. The CDR3 here is CASSTPNSPLHF. CDR3 nucleotides: TGTGCCAGCAGTACTCCCAATTCACCCCTCCACTTT.

This sequence joins TRBV5-6 and TRBJ2-3, with 10 bases identical to TRBD2. CDR1 and CDR2 from the germline V gene are SGHDT and YYEEEE. This CDR3 is 15 amino acids long. V shed 2 bases, J shed 2 bases, and the junction held 2 bases outside the gene matches. The CDR3 bases are TGTGCCAGCAGCTTCCTAGCGGGGGCCACAGATACGCAGTATTTT. Translation: CASSFLAGATDTQYF.

This rearrangement joins TRBV12-3 or TRBV12-4 to TRBJ2-4, with 8 bases fitting TRBD2. J was trimmed by 4 bases and V by 8 bases; bases with no gene match: 1. The CDR3 is made up of 12 amino acids. The CDR3 coding sequence is TGTGCCAGCCGGGGGGGGAAAAACATTCAGTACTTC. Its protein is CASRGGKNIQYF.

The rearrangement uses TRBV9 and TRBJ1-2; 9 nucleotides line up with TRBD1. The CDR3 totals 13 residues. Germline V lookup: CDR1 SGDLS, CDR2 YYNGEE. The V gene end was trimmed by 4 bases and the J gene end by 5 bases; junction bases not matched to a gene: 3. The CDR3 here is CASSQGQGYGYTF. CDR3 DNA sequence: TGTGCCAGCAGCCAGGGACAGGGATATGGCTACACCTTC. Variable domain in full (rest from reference TRBV9 and TRBJ1-2): DSGVTQTPKHLITATGQRVTLRCSPRSGDLSVYWYQQSLDQGLQFLIQYYNGEERAKGNILERFSAQQFPDLHSELNLSSLELGDSALYFCASSQGQGYGYTFGSGTRLTVV.

The chain combines TRBV5-6 with TRBJ2-7; D is perhaps TRBD2 (6 bases). The ends were cut back, 6 bases at V and 2 bases at J, with 15 bases in the middle. The CDR3 covers 14 residues. Germline CDR1 SGHDT, CDR2 YYEEEE. The CDR3 here is CASTPAGQTYEQYF. For the CDR3, the DNA is TGTGCCAGCACTCCGGCGGGGCAAACCTACGAGCAGTACTTC.

The chain employs TRBV19 and TRBJ1-2; no reliable D call. V was pared by 4 bases and J by 4 bases, with 16 bases between. Looked up from germline, CDR1 is LNHDA and CDR2 is SQIVND (reference sequence). The CDR3 sequence is 15 residues long. This CDR3 reads CASSTQGKGGYGYTF. CDR3 nucleotides: TGTGCCAGTAGTACCCAAGGGAAGGGAGGCTATGGCTACACCTTC. Full variable domain (missing parts from reference TRBV19 and TRBJ1-2): DGGITQSPKYLFRKEGQNVTLSCEQNLNHDAMYWYRQDPGQGLRLIYYSQIVNDFQKGDIAEGYSVSREKKESFPLTVTSAQKNPTAFYLCASSTQGKGGYGYTFGSGTRLTVV.

J is TRBJ1-1 and V is TRBV19; 8 bases agree with TRBD1. Germline CDR1 is LNHDA and CDR2 is SQIVND (reference sequence). The CDR3 consists of 14 residues. V was clipped by 5 bases and J by 4 bases; unmatched bases: 6. The CDR3 DNA is TGTGCCAGTAGTCTACAGGGGGTAGTCACTGAAGCTTTCTTT. It translates to CASSLQGVVTEAFF.

The chain employs TRBV29-1 and TRBJ1-1, with 9 bases that match TRBD1. V shed 7 bases and J 10 bases; nucleotides not matched to a gene: 13. CDR3 size: 13 residues. From germline, CDR1 is SQVTM and CDR2 ANQGSEA. The CDR3 DNA follows: TGCAGCGCCGGGGAACAGGGGGCGATTCCAGCTTTCTTT. This gives the protein CSAGEQGAIPAFF.

The chain uses TRBV7-6 and TRBJ1-1, with D tentatively TRBD1 (6 bases). Germline CDR1 SGHVS, CDR2 FNYEAQ. The CDR3 is 15 residues long. The germline V and J ends were trimmed by 5 bases and 1 base, with 14 bases remaining between them. The CDR3 spells CASSPSTGTNTEAFF. CDR3 in DNA: TGTGCCAGCAGCCCTTCGACAGGAACGAACACTGAAGCTTTCTTT.

This sequence joins TRBV5-8 and TRBJ1-5, with TRBD1 identical over 9 bases. The germline gives CDR1 SGHTS, CDR2 YDEGEE. The CDR3 runs to 15 residues. V gave up 2 bases and J gave up 6 bases; unmatched junction bases: 6. The CDR3 sequence is CASSFVDRGGQPQHF. The CDR3 DNA follows: TGTGCCAGCAGCTTTGTGGACAGGGGTGGTCAGCCCCAGCATTTT.

The CDR3 here is CASSLAGRSPLHF. The DNA of the CDR3 is TGCGCCAGCAGCTTGGCCGGGAGATCACCCCTCCACTTT. The chain uses TRBV5-1 and TRBJ1-6; D gene unclear. Germline loops: CDR1 SGHRS, CDR2 YFSETQ. V lost 0 bases to trimming and J lost 10 bases, with 8 bases between them. The CDR3 is 13 residues long. The variable domain in full, completed from reference TRBV5-1 and TRBJ1-6, reads KAGVTQTPRYLIKTRGQQVTLSCSPISGHRSVSWYQQTPGQGLQFLFEYFSETQRNKGNFPGRFSGRQFSNSRSEMNVSTLELGDSALYLCASSLAGRSPLHFGNGTRLTVT.